In its sample, the clone carrying this T cell receptor (beta chain) was seen a few times. Its antigen is currently unknown. The sample belongs to a study of T cells after yellow fever vaccination. Regarding the study as a whole: From the bulk population, abundant clonotypes could contaminate and appear within FACS-sorted repertoires. Most clones from primary vaccination were detected again post-booster (about 95% CD4, about 85% CD8).

The authors made TCR cDNA by 5'RACE template switching, adding a universal primer site and UMIs. TCRdb reprocessed the 5' RACE reads via MiXCR and lists one record per CDR3 protein. The data show around 300,000 distinct CDR3 sequences, 13% seen once. The sequence derives from a man aged 25-40 years who received the YFV17D yellow fever vaccine. Material: CD4+ T cells sorted from PBMCs, obtained 45 days after the yellow fever booster vaccination.

CDR3 DNA sequence: TGCGCCAGCAGCTCCACTCTAGCGGGAGCGGGAGATACGCAGTATTTT. Protein: CASSSTLAGAGDTQYF. The chain recombines TRBV5-1 with TRBJ2-3, with 10 bases identical to TRBD2. With V trimmed by 3 bases and J by 5 bases, 9 bases remained unmatched. The CDR3 is made up of 16 amino acids. Germline V lookup: CDR1 SGHRS, CDR2 YFSETQ.